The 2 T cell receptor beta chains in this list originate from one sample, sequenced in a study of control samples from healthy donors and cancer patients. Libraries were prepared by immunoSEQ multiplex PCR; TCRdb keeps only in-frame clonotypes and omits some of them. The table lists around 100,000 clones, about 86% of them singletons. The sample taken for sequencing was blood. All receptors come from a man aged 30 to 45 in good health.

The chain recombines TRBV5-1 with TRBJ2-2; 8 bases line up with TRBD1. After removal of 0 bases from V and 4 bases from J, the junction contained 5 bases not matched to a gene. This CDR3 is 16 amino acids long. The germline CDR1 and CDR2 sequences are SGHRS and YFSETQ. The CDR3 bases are TGCGCCAGCAGCTTGGGGAGGGACAGGCTCACCGGGGAGCTGTTTTTT. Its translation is CASSLGRDRLTGELFF.

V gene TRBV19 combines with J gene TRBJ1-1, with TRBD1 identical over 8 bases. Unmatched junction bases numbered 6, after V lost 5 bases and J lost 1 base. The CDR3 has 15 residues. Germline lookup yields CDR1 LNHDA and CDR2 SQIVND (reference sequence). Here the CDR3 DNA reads TGTGCCAGTAGTCCCTTAACAGGGGGGAACACTGAAGCTTTCTTT. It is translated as CASSPLTGGNTEAFF.